A single sample gave rise to the 24 T cell receptor beta chains below, sequenced in a study of T-cell reconstitution after alpha-beta-depleted transplantation in children. Unique molecular identifiers were incorporated into the prepared TCRbeta library. TCRdb fed the PCR reads into MiXCR, producing one record per CDR3 protein. The profile shows 450,000 to 550,000 distinct CDR3 sequences, more than 9.5% of them singletons. The sequenced sample was PBMCs, mostly from graft donor cells, obtained 180 days after TCRalphabeta/CD19-depleted stem cell transplant. Every receptor here comes from a female patient between 2 and 15 years old who had a stem cell transplant for aplastic anemia, so the T cells may come from the graft donor.

The chain combines TRBV5-1 with TRBJ2-2; 7 bases match TRBD1. Germline CDR1 reads SGHRS; CDR2 reads YFSETQ. This CDR3 comprises 14 residues. J gave up 6 bases and V 4 bases, and 6 bases lay outside the gene matches. CDR3 nucleotides: TGCGCCAGCAGCCAGGGACAGAGGTCCGGGGAGCTGTTTTTT. It codes for CASSQGQRSGELFF.

The J gene is TRBJ2-2, the V gene TRBV5-1; D is perhaps TRBD1 (5 bases). With 7 bases removed from V and 3 bases from J, the gap between germline ends came to 10 bases. Germline V gene lookup returns CDR1 SGHRS and CDR2 YFSETQ. The CDR3 runs to 13 residues. In DNA, the CDR3 is TGCGCCAGCCGACAGACCCACACCGGGGAGCTGTTTTTT. Protein: CASRQTHTGELFF.

This clonotype was seen at least ten times. J is TRBJ2-1 and V is TRBV15; TRBD1 matches 8 bases. This CDR3 has 15 residues. The germline V gene encodes CDR1 LNHNV and CDR2 YYDKDF (reference sequence). With 5 bases clipped from V and 3 bases from J, the junction kept 6 bases outside the gene matches. CDR3 amino acids: CATSGDRGRYNEQFF. CDR3 nucleotides: TGTGCCACCAGCGGCGACAGGGGACGCTACAATGAGCAGTTCTTC.

This rearrangement joins TRBV29-1 to TRBJ1-2, with D unclear. This CDR3 contains 9 residues. Per the germline V gene, CDR1 is SQVTM and CDR2 is ANQGSEA. The V and J ends lost 7 bases and 1 base respectively, with 1 base between them. CDR3 coding DNA: TGCAGCGATAACTATGGCTACACCTTC. Amino acids: CSDNYGYTF.

The genes are TRBV5-1 and TRBJ2-4, with D maybe TRBD1 (5 bases). V lost 0 bases and J lost 0, with 10 bases in between. Germline CDR1 SGHRS, CDR2 YFSETQ. CDR3 size: 16 residues. In nucleotides, the CDR3 is TGCGCCAGCAGCTTGGTTCCAGGGCTAGCCAAAAACATTCAGTACTTC. This gives the protein CASSLVPGLAKNIQYF. The full variable domain, rest sourced from reference TRBV5-1 and TRBJ2-4, is KAGVTQTPRYLIKTRGQQVTLSCSPISGHRSVSWYQQTPGQGLQFLFEYFSETQRNKGNFPGRFSGRQFSNSRSEMNVSTLELGDSALYLCASSLVPGLAKNIQYFGAGTRLSVL.

This clonotype was seen a handful of times. The chain uses TRBV6-2 or TRBV6-3 and TRBJ1-5; D gene uncertain. The V end was cut by 6 bases, the J end by 2 bases, with 14 bases between. This CDR3 is built from 15 residues. Germline assignment: CDR1 MNHEY and CDR2 SVGEGT. The CDR3 reads CASSRPDGRNQPQHF. The CDR3 DNA is TGTGCCAGCAGCCGCCCGGACGGTCGCAATCAGCCCCAGCATTTT.

This clonotype was seen a few times. V is TRBV28 and J is TRBJ2-1; 13 nucleotides line up with TRBD2. V shed 6 bases and J 8 bases; nucleotides not matched to a gene: 13. The CDR3 runs to 17 residues. The germline CDR1 and CDR2 sequences are MDHEN and SYDVKM. This CDR3 is CASRPGLAGVSGDEQFF. The CDR3 nucleotides are TGTGCCAGCAGACCCGGACTAGCGGGAGTAAGTGGGGATGAGCAGTTCTTC.

In this sample, this clonotype turned up a few times. The genes are TRBV18 and TRBJ2-7; TRBD2 matches 9 bases. Trimming took 5 bases from V and 0 from J; bases not matched to a gene: 8. CDR1 is KGHSH and CDR2 is LQKENI in the germline V gene. This CDR3 spans 16 amino acids. CDR3 nucleotides: TGTGCCAGCTCAGCCGTAGCGGGAGAGATCTCCTACGAGCAGTACTTC. Translated: CASSAVAGEISYEQYF.

The chain is built from TRBV20-1 and TRBJ1-3; weak D call: TRBD1 (5 bases). The CDR3 is made up of 14 amino acids. CDR1 is DFQATT and CDR2 is SNEGSKA in the germline V gene (reference sequence). V lost 7 bases, J lost 2 bases, and 15 bases lay in between. The CDR3 DNA follows: TGCAGTGGTCGTGTGCGGGGCCCTGGAAACACCATATATTTT. Protein sequence: CSGRVRGPGNTIYF.

This clonotype was detected many times. The rearrangement links TRBV24-1 to TRBJ2-2; the D gene is possibly TRBD1 (5 bases). The CDR3 is made up of 14 amino acids. V lost 4 bases and J lost 4, with 9 bases in between. Germline CDR1 reads KGHDR; CDR2 reads SFDVKD. This chain's CDR3 is CATSDPTGTGELFF. The DNA for the CDR3 is TGTGCCACCAGTGACCCTACAGGCACCGGGGAGCTGTTTTTT.

There are a few counts of this clonotype. The V gene is TRBV7-2, the J gene TRBJ1-3, with D possibly being TRBD1 (6 bases). This CDR3 has 17 amino acids. With 5 bases removed from V and 0 bases from J, the gap between germline ends came to 17 bases. The germline gives CDR1 SGHTA, CDR2 FQGNSA. The CDR3 DNA follows: TGTGCCAGCAGCGGGGGCGTGGGGGGTCTCTCTGGAAACACCATATATTTT. It encodes CASSGGVGGLSGNTIYF.

The V gene is TRBV15, the J gene TRBJ1-5; D is uncertain. From germline, CDR1 is LNHNV and CDR2 YYDKDF (reference sequence). Trimming pared 0 bases from V and 5 bases from J, leaving 5 bases between. The CDR3 loop spans 13 amino acids. The CDR3 region has the DNA TGTGCCACCAGCAGAGATCCGCATCAGCCCCAGCATTTT. It specifies CATSRDPHQPQHF.

The chain recombines TRBV12-3 or TRBV12-4 with TRBJ2-1; no clear D gene. The CDR3 runs to 16 residues. The germline V and J ends were trimmed by 6 bases and 2 bases, with 17 bases remaining between them. Here the CDR3 DNA reads TGTGCCAGCAGCCTATCACCTTTATCTCCCTACAATGAGCAGTTCTTC. Its translation: CASSLSPLSPYNEQFF.

The chain carries TRBV29-1 and TRBJ2-3; D might be TRBD1 or TRBD2, each matching 5 bases. The V gene's germline CDR1 is SQVTM and CDR2 ANQGSEA. The CDR3 contains 14 residues. The V end was cut by 0 bases, the J end by 6 bases, with 13 bases between. The CDR3 reads CSVEDPGPPDTQYF. The CDR3 nucleotides are TGCAGCGTTGAAGATCCGGGACCCCCGGATACGCAGTATTTT.

The chain is built from TRBV7-9 and TRBJ2-2, with a tentative D call TRBD2 (6 bases). Germline V gene sequence: CDR1 SEHNR, CDR2 FQNEAQ (reference sequence). The V gene lost 8 bases and the J gene lost 0 bases, with 16 bases spanning the gap. The CDR3 runs 16 residues. CDR3 protein: CASSDEGTPNTGELFF. CDR3 DNA: TGTGCCAGCTCCGACGAAGGGACTCCGAACACCGGGGAGCTGTTTTTT.

The chain recombines TRBV11-2 with TRBJ2-5, with 15 bases lining up with TRBD2. From germline, CDR1 is SGHAT and CDR2 FQNNGV. The CDR3 consists of 18 residues. Trimming cost V 5 bases and J 2 bases; bases outside gene matches: 9. The CDR3 protein is CASSPPGLAGGLQETQYF. The CDR3 region has the DNA TGTGCCAGCAGCCCCCCTGGACTAGCGGGAGGGTTACAAGAGACCCAGTACTTC.

This clonotype was counted only a few times. The CDR3 reads CASSELEERGQGIPYEQYV. CDR3 bases: TGTGCCAGTAGTGAATTGGAGGAGAGGGGCCAGGGTATTCCCTACGAGCAGTACGTC. The chain uses TRBV19 and TRBJ2-7; D may correspond to TRBD1 or TRBD2 (5 bases each). Trimming removed 5 bases from V and 2 bases from J, with 28 bases in between. The CDR3 spans 19 residues. The germline V gene encodes CDR1 LNHDA and CDR2 SQIVND (reference sequence).

This clonotype has a count of ten or more. V and J are TRBV5-1 and TRBJ2-5, with 9 bases that match TRBD1. Germline V gene lookup returns CDR1 SGHRS and CDR2 YFSETQ. Trimming removed 5 bases from V and 4 bases from J; junction bases left unmatched: 6. The CDR3 is made up of 14 amino acids. The CDR3 region is CASSIQGAGETQYF. The CDR3 DNA is TGCGCCAGCAGTATACAGGGGGCGGGAGAGACCCAGTACTTC.

This clonotype has a handful of counts. J is TRBJ1-6 and V is TRBV7-9, with D possibly being TRBD1 (5 bases). The CDR3 consists of 15 residues. In germline, CDR1 is SEHNR, CDR2 FQNEAQ (reference sequence). The germline V and J ends were trimmed by 0 bases and 5 bases, with 8 bases remaining between them. The CDR3 loop reads CASSLALTDNSPLHF. CDR3 coding DNA: TGTGCCAGCAGCTTAGCCTTGACAGATAATTCACCCCTCCACTTT.

This clonotype was detected a few times. The genes are TRBV7-2 and TRBJ2-7; D is unclear. V dropped 0 bases and J dropped 2 bases, with 8 bases sitting between them. From germline, CDR1 is SGHTA and CDR2 FQGNSA. The CDR3 contains 14 residues. DNA for the CDR3: TGTGCCAGCAGCTTAGCGCCGGCGGCCTACGAGCAGTACTTC. Protein product: CASSLAPAAYEQYF.

DNA of the CDR3: TGTGCCAGCAGCCAAGCCCCTTCGACAGGGGGCTATGGCTACACCTTC. It codes for CASSQAPSTGGYGYTF. The chain links TRBV3-1 to TRBJ1-2; TRBD1 agrees at 9 bases. This CDR3 spans 16 amino acids. The ends lost 1 base at V and 4 bases at J; junction bases unmatched: 7. The germline CDR1 and CDR2 sequences are LGHDT and YNNKEL (reference sequence).

This chain connects TRBV11-2 to TRBJ2-1; unclear D gene. This CDR3 contains 13 residues. Per the germline V gene, CDR1 is SGHAT and CDR2 is FQNNGV. Trimming took 5 bases from V and 10 from J, leaving 15 bases between them. In DNA, the CDR3 is TGTGCCAGCAGCCGGGTAGGGTCCTTAGAGCAGTTCTTC. Translating gives CASSRVGSLEQFF.

This clonotype was seen a handful of times. V and J are TRBV7-3 and TRBJ2-1; 13 bases map to TRBD2. Looked up from germline, CDR1 is SGHTA and CDR2 is FQGTGA. The CDR3 loop spans 17 amino acids. The junction had 8 bases not matched to a gene; V was cut back by 1 base and J by 8 bases. The CDR3 DNA follows: TGTGCCAGCAGCTTAAGAAGAGGACTAGCGGGAGTGGATGAGCAGTTCTTC. It codes for CASSLRRGLAGVDEQFF. The complete variable domain, with remaining parts taken from reference TRBV7-3 and TRBJ2-1, reads GAGVSQTPSNKVTEKGKYVELRCDPISGHTALYWYRQSLGQGPEFLIYFQGTGAADDSGLPNDRFFAVRPEGSVSTLKIQRTERGDSAVYLCASSLRRGLAGVDEQFFGPGTRLTVL.

The chain employs TRBV9 and TRBJ2-5; D unresolved. The CDR3 extends over 14 amino acids. Trimming shortened V by 0 bases and J by 5 bases, and 11 bases separated the two germline ends. Germline assignment: CDR1 SGDLS and CDR2 YYNGEE. The CDR3 region has the DNA TGTGCCAGCAGCGTAGAATCTGGTCGGGAGACCCAGTACTTC. It specifies CASSVESGRETQYF.